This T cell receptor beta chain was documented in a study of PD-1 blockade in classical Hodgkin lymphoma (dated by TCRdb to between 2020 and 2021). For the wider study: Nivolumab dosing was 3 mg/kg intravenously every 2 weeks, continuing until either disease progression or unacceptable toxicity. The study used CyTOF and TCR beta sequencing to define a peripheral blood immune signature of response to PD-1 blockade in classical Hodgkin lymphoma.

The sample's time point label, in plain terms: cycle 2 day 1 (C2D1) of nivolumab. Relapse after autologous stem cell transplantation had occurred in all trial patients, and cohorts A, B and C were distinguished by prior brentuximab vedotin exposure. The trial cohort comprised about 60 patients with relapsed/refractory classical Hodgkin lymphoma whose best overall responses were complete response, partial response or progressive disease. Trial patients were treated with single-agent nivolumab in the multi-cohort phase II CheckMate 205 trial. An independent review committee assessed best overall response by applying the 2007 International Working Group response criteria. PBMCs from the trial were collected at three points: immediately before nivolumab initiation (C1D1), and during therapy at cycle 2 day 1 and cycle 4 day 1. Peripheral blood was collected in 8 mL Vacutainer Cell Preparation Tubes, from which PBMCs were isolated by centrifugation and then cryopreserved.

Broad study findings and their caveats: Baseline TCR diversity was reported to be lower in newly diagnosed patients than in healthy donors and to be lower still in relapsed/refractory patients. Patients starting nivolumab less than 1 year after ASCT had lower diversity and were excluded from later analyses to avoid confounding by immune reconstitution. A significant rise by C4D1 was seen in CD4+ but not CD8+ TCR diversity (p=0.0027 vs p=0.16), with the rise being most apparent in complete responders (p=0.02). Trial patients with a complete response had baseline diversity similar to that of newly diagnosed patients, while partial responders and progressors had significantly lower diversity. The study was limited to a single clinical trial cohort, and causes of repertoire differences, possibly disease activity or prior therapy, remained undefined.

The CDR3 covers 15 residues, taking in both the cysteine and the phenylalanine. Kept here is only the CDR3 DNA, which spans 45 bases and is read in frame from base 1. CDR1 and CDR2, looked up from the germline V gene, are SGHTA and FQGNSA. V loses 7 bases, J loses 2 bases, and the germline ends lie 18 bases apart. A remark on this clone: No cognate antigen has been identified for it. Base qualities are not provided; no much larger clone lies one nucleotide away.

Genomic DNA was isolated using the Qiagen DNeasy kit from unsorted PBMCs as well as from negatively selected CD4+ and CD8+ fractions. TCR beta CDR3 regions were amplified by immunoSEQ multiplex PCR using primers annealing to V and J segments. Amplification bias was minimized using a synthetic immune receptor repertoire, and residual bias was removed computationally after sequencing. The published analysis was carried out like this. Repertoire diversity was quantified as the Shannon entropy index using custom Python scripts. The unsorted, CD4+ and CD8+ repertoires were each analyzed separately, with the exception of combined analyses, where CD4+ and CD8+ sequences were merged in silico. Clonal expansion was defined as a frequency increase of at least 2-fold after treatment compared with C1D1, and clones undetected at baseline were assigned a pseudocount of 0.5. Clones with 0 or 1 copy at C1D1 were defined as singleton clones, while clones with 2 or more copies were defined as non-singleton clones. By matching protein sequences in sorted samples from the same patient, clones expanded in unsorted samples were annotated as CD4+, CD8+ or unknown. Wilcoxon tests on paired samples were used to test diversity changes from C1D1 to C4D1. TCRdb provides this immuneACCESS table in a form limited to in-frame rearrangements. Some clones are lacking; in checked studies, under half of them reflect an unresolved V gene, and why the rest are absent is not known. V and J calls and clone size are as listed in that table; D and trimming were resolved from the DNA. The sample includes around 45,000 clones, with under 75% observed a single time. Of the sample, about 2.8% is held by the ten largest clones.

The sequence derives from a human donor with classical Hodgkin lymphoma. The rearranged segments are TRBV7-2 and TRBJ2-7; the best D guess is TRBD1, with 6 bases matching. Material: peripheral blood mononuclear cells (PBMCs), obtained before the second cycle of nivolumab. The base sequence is TGTGCCAGCACCCCAGGGGCGGGCAAAACCTACGAGCAGTACTTC. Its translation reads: CASTPGAGKTYEQYF.